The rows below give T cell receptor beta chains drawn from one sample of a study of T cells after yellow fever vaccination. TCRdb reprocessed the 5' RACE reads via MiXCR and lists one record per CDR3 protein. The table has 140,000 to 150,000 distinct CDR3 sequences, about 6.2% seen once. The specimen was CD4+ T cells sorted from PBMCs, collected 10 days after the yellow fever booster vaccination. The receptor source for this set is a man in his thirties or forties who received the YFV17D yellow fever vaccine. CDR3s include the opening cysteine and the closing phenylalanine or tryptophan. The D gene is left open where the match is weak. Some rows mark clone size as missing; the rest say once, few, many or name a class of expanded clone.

DNA: TGCGCCAGCAACCCCCTGCGTGGCGGAGGAGAGACCCAGTACTTC
CDR3: CASNPLRGGGETQYF
J: TRBJ2-5
length: 15
V: TRBV5-1
size: many
D: NA

DNA: TGTGCCATCAGTGAGTCGGATGAATACCAAAATCGGGACTTC
CDR3: CAISESDEYQNRDF
J: TRBJ2-5
length: 14
V: TRBV10-3
size: NA
D: NA

DNA: TGCGCCAGCAGCTTGGGGTCAGGCGATGGCTACACCTTC
CDR3: CASSLGSGDGYTF
J: TRBJ1-2
length: 13
V: TRBV5-1
size: NA
D: NA

DNA: TGTGCCAGCAGCTTGGGCACCACGGTCTCTGGAAACACCATATATTTT
CDR3: CASSLGTTVSGNTIYF
J: TRBJ1-3
length: 16
V: TRBV5-4
size: few
D: NA

DNA: TGCAGTGCTAGGACATTCGGAGAGACCCAGTACTTC
CDR3: CSARTFGETQYF
J: TRBJ2-5
length: 12
V: TRBV20-1
size: few
D: NA

DNA: TGTGCCAGCAGCACCCGGGGAAGTATCTACGAGCAGTACTTC
CDR3: CASSTRGSIYEQYF
J: TRBJ2-7
length: 14
V: TRBV7-2
size: many
D: NA

DNA: TGTGCCAGCAGTTATTACCGGGACAGGCTTACCTCTGGGGCCAACGTCCTGACTTTC
CDR3: CASSYYRDRLTSGANVLTF
J: TRBJ2-6
length: 19
V: TRBV6-5
size: few
D: TRBD1

DNA: TGCGCCAGCAGCCGATCAGCGGATCACACCGGGGAGCTGTTTTTT
CDR3: CASSRSADHTGELFF
J: TRBJ2-2
length: 15
V: TRBV5-1
size: many
D: NA

DNA: TGCAGTGCTAGGCAAACCGGGACAGGGGCCTACAATGAGCAGTTCTTC
CDR3: CSARQTGTGAYNEQFF
J: TRBJ2-1
length: 16
V: TRBV20-1
size: many
D: TRBD1

DNA: TGTGCCAGCAGAAGGACGGCTGGGGAGACGCAGTATTTT
CDR3: CASRRTAGETQYF
J: TRBJ2-3
length: 13
V: TRBV5-8
size: many
D: NA

DNA: TGCAGCGTTGCCAGAGCAACTAATGAAAAACTGTTTTTT
CDR3: CSVARATNEKLFF
J: TRBJ1-4
length: 13
V: TRBV29-1
size: many
D: NA

DNA: TGCGCCAGCAGCCAAGATAGGGAAAGAAACACCGGGGAGCTGTTTTTT
CDR3: CASSQDRERNTGELFF
J: TRBJ2-2
length: 16
V: TRBV4-3
size: many
D: NA

DNA: TGTGCCAGCAGCGTACAGGCCAGCTCCTACAATGAGCAGTTCTTC
CDR3: CASSVQASSYNEQFF
J: TRBJ2-1
length: 15
V: TRBV9
size: many
D: NA

DNA: TGTGCCAGCAGAAAAACGGAGAACACCGGGGAGCTGTTTTTT
CDR3: CASRKTENTGELFF
J: TRBJ2-2
length: 14
V: TRBV7-8
size: many
D: NA

DNA: TGCAGTGCTAGAGATTCAGGGAGTGGTCCCGGGGAGCTGTTTTTT
CDR3: CSARDSGSGPGELFF
J: TRBJ2-2
length: 15
V: TRBV20-1
size: many
D: NA

DNA: TGTGCCAGCAGCCAAATGTCGGGAAATGAGCAGTTCTTC
CDR3: CASSQMSGNEQFF
J: TRBJ2-1
length: 13
V: TRBV3-1
size: many
D: NA

DNA: TGCAGCGCCGGTGGGTCGTTTGCCGCAGATACGCAGTATTTT
CDR3: CSAGGSFAADTQYF
J: TRBJ2-3
length: 14
V: TRBV29-1
size: many
D: NA

DNA: TGTGCCAGCAGTTGGACTAGCGGGAGGAATTTACGATACGAGCAGTACTTC
CDR3: CASSWTSGRNLRYEQYF
J: TRBJ2-7
length: 17
V: TRBV6-2/TRBV6-3
size: many
D: TRBD2

DNA: TGTGCCAGCAGCTTTAGGGCAGGACTAGCGGGAGACGAGCAGTACTTC
CDR3: CASSFRAGLAGDEQYF
J: TRBJ2-7
length: 16
V: TRBV11-2
size: NA
D: TRBD2

DNA: TGCAGTGCTAGAGCCGGAGGGGCAGGACTTCGTACTAATGAAAAACTGTTTTTT
CDR3: CSARAGGAGLRTNEKLFF
J: TRBJ1-4
length: 18
V: TRBV20-1
size: many
D: NA

DNA: TGTGCCAGCAGCTTAAGGCCCTCAAGCACAGATACGCAGTATTTT
CDR3: CASSLRPSSTDTQYF
J: TRBJ2-3
length: 15
V: TRBV7-2
size: many
D: NA

DNA: TGTGCCAGCAGAACCACGGGACAGGGGAGCGAGCAGTACTTC
CDR3: CASRTTGQGSEQYF
J: TRBJ2-7
length: 14
V: TRBV28
size: many
D: TRBD1

DNA: TGCGCCAGCAGCTTGGGAATGCAGCTCAACTATGGCTACACCTTC
CDR3: CASSLGMQLNYGYTF
J: TRBJ1-2
length: 15
V: TRBV5-1
size: many
D: NA

DNA: TGCGCCAGCAGCCAAGCAGCTAGTGGCTACACCTTC
CDR3: CASSQAASGYTF
J: TRBJ1-2
length: 12
V: TRBV4-1
size: many
D: NA

DNA: TGTGCCACCAGTGACCCCCCTAGGAGCTCCTACAATGAGCAGTTCTTC
CDR3: CATSDPPRSSYNEQFF
J: TRBJ2-1
length: 16
V: TRBV24-1
size: many
D: NA

DNA: TGTGCCAGCTCAAGGGGCGTCGAGCAGTACTTC
CDR3: CASSRGVEQYF
J: TRBJ2-7
length: 11
V: TRBV18
size: many
D: NA

DNA: TGCAGTGCTAGGGGATGGGTAGATACGCAGTATTTT
CDR3: CSARGWVDTQYF
J: TRBJ2-3
length: 12
V: TRBV20-1
size: many
D: NA

DNA: TGCGCCAGCAGCTTGGGGGAACTCCTTTACTCCTACGAGCAGTACTTC
CDR3: CASSLGELLYSYEQYF
J: TRBJ2-7
length: 16
V: TRBV5-1
size: many
D: NA

DNA: TGCAGCGTTGGGACAGTTTCTAATGAAAAACTGTTTTTT
CDR3: CSVGTVSNEKLFF
J: TRBJ1-4
length: 13
V: TRBV29-1
size: many
D: NA

DNA: TGTGCCAGCAGCCAAGACTCGGGACTACTCGGTGAGCAGTTCTTC
CDR3: CASSQDSGLLGEQFF
J: TRBJ2-1
length: 15
V: TRBV3-1
size: many
D: TRBD2

DNA: TGCGCCAGCAGCTACCCAGGGACCTACGAGCAGTACTTC
CDR3: CASSYPGTYEQYF
J: TRBJ2-7
length: 13
V: TRBV5-1
size: many
D: NA

DNA: TGTGCCAGCAGTTTAGGGGGGGGGGGTCAAGAGACCCAGTACTTC
CDR3: CASSLGGGGQETQYF
J: TRBJ2-5
length: 15
V: TRBV12-3/TRBV12-4
size: many
D: TRBD2

DNA: TGTGCCAGCAGCCCTTCCGACAGAAACACTGAAGCTTTCTTT
CDR3: CASSPSDRNTEAFF
J: TRBJ1-1
length: 14
V: TRBV3-1
size: many
D: NA

DNA: TGTGCCAGCAGCTTACTTCCGACCCGAAAAGGCACAGATACGCAGTATTTT
CDR3: CASSLLPTRKGTDTQYF
J: TRBJ2-3
length: 17
V: TRBV11-2
size: many
D: NA

DNA: TGTGCCTGGAGTGTCAACAGTAATCAGCCCCAGCATTTT
CDR3: CAWSVNSNQPQHF
J: TRBJ1-5
length: 13
V: TRBV30
size: many
D: NA

DNA: TGTGCCAGCAGTAGGGAGGCATCACCCCTCCACTTT
CDR3: CASSREASPLHF
J: TRBJ1-6
length: 12
V: TRBV2
size: NA
D: NA